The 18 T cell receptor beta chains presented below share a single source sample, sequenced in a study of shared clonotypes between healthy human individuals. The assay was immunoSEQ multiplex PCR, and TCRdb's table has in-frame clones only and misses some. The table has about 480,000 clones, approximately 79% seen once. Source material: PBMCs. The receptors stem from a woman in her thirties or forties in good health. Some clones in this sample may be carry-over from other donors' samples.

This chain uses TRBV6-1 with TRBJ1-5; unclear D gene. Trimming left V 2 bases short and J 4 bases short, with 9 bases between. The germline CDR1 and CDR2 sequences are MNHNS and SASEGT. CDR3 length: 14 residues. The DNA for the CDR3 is TGTGCCAGCAGTGAATGGTATCAAAATCAGCCCCAGCATTTT. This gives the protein CASSEWYQNQPQHF.

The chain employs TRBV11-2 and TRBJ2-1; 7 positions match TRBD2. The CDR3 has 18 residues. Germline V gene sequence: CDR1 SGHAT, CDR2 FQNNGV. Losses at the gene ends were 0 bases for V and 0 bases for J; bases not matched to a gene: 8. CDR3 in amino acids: CASSLDRSGARSYNEQFF. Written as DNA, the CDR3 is TGTGCCAGCAGCTTAGACCGGAGCGGGGCACGCTCCTACAATGAGCAGTTCTTC.

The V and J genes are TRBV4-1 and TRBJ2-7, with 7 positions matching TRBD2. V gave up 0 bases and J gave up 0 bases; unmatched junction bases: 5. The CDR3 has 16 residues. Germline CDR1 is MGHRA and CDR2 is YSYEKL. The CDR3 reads CASSQDPAGSSYEQYF. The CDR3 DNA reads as TGCGCCAGCAGCCAAGATCCAGCGGGGAGCTCCTACGAGCAGTACTTC.

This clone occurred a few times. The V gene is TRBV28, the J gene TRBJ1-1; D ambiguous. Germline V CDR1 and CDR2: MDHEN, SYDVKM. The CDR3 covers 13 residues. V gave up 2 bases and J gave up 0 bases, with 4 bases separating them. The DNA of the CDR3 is TGTGCCAGCAGTTTACCTGTGAACACTGAAGCTTTCTTT. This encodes CASSLPVNTEAFF.

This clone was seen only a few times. For the CDR3, the DNA is TGTGCCAGCAGTTCAAACGGACAGTTCTCCTACAATGAGCAGTTCTTC. It yields the protein CASSSNGQFSYNEQFF. This chain connects TRBV27 to TRBJ2-1; TRBD1 might be the D (6 bases). The germline gives CDR1 MNHEY, CDR2 SMNVEV (reference sequence). The CDR3 is 16 residues long. The V end was cut by 4 bases, the J end by 0 bases, with 13 bases between.

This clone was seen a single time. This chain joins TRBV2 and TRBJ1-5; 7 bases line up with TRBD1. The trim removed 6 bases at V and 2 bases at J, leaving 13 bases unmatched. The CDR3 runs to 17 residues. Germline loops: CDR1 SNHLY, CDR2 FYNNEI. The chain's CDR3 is CASRERTGPGGNQPQHF. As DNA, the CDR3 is TGTGCCAGCAGAGAAAGGACAGGCCCCGGGGGCAATCAGCCCCAGCATTTT.

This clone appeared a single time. CDR3 bases: TGTGCCAGCAGCGTTGGTCTCTCTGGAAACACCATATATTTT. Protein: CASSVGLSGNTIYF. This chain connects TRBV9 to TRBJ1-3; no clear D gene. Trimming removed 2 bases at V and 0 bases at J, with 6 bases between. This CDR3 is built from 14 residues. From germline, CDR1 is SGDLS and CDR2 YYNGEE.

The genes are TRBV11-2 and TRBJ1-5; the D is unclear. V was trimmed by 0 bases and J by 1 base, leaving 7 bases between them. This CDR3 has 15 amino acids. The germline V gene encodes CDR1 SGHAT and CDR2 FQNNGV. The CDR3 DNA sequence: TGTGCCAGCAGCTTAGACCCAACCAGCAATCAGCCCCAGCATTTT. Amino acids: CASSLDPTSNQPQHF.

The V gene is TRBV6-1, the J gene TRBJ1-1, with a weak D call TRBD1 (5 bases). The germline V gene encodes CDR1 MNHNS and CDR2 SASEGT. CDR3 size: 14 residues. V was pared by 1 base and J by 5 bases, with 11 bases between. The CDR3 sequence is CASSEVGVRTEAFF. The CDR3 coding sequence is TGTGCCAGCAGTGAAGTGGGGGTAAGGACTGAAGCTTTCTTT.

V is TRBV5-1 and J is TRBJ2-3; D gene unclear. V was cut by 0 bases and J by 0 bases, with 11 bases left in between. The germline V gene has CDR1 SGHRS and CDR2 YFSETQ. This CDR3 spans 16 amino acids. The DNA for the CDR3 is TGCGCCAGCAGCTTGGGGTCACCAACTAGCACAGATACGCAGTATTTT. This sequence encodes CASSLGSPTSTDTQYF.

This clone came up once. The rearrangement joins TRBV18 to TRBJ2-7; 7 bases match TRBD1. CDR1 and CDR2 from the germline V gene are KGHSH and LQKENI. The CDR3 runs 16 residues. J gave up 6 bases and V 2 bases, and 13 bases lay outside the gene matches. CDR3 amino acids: CASSPRENRGISEQYF. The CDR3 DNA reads TGTGCCAGCTCACCAAGGGAGAACAGGGGCATTTCCGAGCAGTACTTC. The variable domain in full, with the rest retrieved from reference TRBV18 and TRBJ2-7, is NAGVMQNPRHLVRRRGQEARLRCSPMKGHSHVYWYRQLPEEGLKFMVYLQKENIIDESGMPKERFSAEFPKEGPSILRIQQVVRGDSAAYFCASSPRENRGISEQYFGPGTRLTVT.

DNA of the CDR3: TGCGCCAGCAGCCCTCACAGAGGGGCTGGAAACACCATATATTTT. It yields the protein CASSPHRGAGNTIYF. The chain combines TRBV4-1 with TRBJ1-3; tentatively, D is TRBD1 (5 bases). V lost 4 bases and J lost 2, with 12 bases in between. Germline V gene sequence: CDR1 MGHRA, CDR2 YSYEKL. The CDR3 loop spans 15 amino acids.

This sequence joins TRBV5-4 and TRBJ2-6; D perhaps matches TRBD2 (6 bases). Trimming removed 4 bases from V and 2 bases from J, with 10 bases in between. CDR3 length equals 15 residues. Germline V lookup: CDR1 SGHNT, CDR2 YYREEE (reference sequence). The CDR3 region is CASSLAGTGANVLTF. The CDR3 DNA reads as TGTGCCAGCAGCCTTGCGGGGACTGGGGCCAACGTCCTGACTTTC.

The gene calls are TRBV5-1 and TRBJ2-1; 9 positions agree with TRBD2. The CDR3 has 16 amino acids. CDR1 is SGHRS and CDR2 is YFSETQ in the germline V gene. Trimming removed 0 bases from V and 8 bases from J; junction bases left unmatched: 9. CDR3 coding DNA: TGCGCCAGCAGCTTGGCCGGTAGCGGGAGTTTCGATGAGCAGTTCTTC. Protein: CASSLAGSGSFDEQFF.

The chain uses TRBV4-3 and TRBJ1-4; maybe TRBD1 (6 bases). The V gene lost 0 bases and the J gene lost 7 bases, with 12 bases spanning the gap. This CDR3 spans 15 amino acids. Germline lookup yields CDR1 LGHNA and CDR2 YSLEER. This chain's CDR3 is CASSQDPGASEKLFF. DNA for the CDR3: TGCGCCAGCAGCCAAGATCCGGGGGCGAGTGAAAAACTGTTTTTT.

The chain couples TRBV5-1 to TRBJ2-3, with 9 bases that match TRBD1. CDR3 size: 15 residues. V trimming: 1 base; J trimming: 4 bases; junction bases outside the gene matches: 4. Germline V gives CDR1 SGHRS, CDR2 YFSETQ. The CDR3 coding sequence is TGCGCCAGCAGCTTGTATGGGACAGGGTCAGATACGCAGTATTTT. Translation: CASSLYGTGSDTQYF.

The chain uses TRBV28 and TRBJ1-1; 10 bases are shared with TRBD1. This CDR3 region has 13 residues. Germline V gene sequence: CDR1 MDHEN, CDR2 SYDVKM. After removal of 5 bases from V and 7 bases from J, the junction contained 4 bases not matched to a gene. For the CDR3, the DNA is TGTGCCAGCAGTAGACAGGGGGCGGGTGAAGCTTTCTTT. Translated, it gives CASSRQGAGEAFF. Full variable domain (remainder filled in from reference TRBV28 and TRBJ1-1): DVKVTQSSRYLVKRTGEKVFLECVQDMDHENMFWYRQDPGLGLRLIYFSYDVKMKEKGDIPEGYSVSREKKERFSLILESASTNQTSMYLCASSRQGAGEAFFGQGTRLTVV.

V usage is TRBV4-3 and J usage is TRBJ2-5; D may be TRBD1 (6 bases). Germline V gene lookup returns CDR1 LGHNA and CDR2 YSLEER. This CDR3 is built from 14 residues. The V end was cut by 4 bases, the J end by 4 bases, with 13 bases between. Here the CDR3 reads CASSLLLGGETQYF. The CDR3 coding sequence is TGCGCCAGCAGCCTCCTCCTAGGGGGAGAGACCCAGTACTTC.